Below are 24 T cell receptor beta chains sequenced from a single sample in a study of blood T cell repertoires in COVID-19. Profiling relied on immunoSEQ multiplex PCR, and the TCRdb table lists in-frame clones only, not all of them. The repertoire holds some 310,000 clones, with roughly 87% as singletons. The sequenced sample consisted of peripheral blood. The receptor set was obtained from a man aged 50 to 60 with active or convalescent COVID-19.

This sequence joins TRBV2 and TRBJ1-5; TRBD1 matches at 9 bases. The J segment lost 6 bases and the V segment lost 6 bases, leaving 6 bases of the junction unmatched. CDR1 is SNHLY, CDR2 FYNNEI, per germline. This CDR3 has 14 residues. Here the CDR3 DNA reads TGTGCCAGCAGACTACAGGGGGCGAGTCAGCCCCAGCATTTT. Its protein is CASRLQGASQPQHF.

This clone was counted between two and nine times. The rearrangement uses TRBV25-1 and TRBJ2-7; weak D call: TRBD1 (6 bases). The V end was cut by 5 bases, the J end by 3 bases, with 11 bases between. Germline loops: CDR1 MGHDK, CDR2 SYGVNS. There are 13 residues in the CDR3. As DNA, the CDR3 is TGTGCCAGCAGTCGGCAAGGGGGCTACGAGCAGTACTTC. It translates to CASSRQGGYEQYF.

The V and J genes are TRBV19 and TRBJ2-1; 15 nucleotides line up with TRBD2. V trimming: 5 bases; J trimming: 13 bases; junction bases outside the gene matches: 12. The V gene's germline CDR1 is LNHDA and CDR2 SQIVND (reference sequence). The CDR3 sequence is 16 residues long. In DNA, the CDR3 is TGTGCCAGTAGTCGTCTCCGGACTAGCGGGAGGGGGGTCCAGTTCTTC. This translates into CASSRLRTSGRGVQFF. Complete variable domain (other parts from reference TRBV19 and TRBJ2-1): DGGITQSPKYLFRKEGQNVTLSCEQNLNHDAMYWYRQDPGQGLRLIYYSQIVNDFQKGDIAEGYSVSREKKESFPLTVTSAQKNPTAFYLCASSRLRTSGRGVQFFGPGTRLTVL.

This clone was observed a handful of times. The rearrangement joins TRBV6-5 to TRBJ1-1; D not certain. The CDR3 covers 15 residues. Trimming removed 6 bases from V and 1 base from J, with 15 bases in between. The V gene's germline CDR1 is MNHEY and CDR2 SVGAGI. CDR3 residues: CASRYNVGRNTEAFF. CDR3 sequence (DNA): TGTGCCAGCAGGTACAACGTAGGGAGGAACACTGAAGCTTTCTTT.

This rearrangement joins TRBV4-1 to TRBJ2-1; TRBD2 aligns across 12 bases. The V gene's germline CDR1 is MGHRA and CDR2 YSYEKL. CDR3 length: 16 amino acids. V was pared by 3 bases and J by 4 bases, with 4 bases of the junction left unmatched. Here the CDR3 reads CASSQWTSGNYNEQFF. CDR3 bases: TGCGCCAGCAGCCAGTGGACTAGCGGGAATTACAATGAGCAGTTCTTC.

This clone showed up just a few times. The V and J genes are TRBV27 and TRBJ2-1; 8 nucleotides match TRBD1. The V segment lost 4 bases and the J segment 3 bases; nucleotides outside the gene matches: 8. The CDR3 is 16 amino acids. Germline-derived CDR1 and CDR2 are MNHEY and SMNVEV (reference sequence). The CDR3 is CASSWTGSRFYNEQFF. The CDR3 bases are TGTGCCAGCAGTTGGACAGGGAGTCGCTTCTACAATGAGCAGTTCTTC.

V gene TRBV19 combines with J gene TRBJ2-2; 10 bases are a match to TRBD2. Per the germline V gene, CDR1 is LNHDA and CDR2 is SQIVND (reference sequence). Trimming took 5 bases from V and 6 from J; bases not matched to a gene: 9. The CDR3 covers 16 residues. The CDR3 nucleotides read TGTGCCAGTAGTCCCCAGGGACTAGCGCGCGCCGGGGAGCTGTTTTTT. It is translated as CASSPQGLARAGELFF.

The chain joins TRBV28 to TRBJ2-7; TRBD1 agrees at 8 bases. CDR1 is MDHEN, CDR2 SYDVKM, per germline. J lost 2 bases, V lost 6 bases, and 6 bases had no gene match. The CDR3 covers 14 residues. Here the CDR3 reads CASRRQGLAYEQYF. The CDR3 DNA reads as TGTGCCAGCAGGAGACAGGGGTTAGCCTACGAGCAGTACTTC.

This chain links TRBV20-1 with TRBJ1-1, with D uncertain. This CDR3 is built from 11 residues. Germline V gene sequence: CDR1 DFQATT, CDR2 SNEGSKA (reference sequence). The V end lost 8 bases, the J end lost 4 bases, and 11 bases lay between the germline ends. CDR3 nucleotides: TGCAGTTCCTTTCGGGGCACTGAAGCTTTCTTT. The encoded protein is CSSFRGTEAFF.

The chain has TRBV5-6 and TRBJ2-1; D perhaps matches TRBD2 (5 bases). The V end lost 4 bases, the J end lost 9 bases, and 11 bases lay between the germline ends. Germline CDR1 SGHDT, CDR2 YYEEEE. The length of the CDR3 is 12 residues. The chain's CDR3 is CASSALRGEQFF. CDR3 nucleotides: TGTGCCAGCAGCGCCCTTCGGGGTGAGCAGTTCTTC.

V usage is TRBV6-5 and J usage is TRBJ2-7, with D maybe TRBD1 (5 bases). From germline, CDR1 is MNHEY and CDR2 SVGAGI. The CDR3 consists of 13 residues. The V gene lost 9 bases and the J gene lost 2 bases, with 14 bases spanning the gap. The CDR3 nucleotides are TGTGCCAGTGGACGAGGACAAGCCTACGAGCAGTACTTC. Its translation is CASGRGQAYEQYF.

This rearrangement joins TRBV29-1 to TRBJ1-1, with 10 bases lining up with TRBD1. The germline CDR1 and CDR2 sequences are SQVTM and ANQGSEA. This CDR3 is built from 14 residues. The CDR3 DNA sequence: TGCAGTTCCCGGACAGGGGGAAGGAACACTGAAGCTTTCTTT. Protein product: CSSRTGGRNTEAFF. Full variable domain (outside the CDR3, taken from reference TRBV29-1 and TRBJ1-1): SAVISQKPSRDICQRGTSLTIQCQVDSQVTMMFWYRQQPGQSLTLIATANQGSEATYESGFVIDKFPISRPNLTFSTLTVSNMSPEDSSIYLCSSRTGGRNTEAFFGQGTRLTVV.

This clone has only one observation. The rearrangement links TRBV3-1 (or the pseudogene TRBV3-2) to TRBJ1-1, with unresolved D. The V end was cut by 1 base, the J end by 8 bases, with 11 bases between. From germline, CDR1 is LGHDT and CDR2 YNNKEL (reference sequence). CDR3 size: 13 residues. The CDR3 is CASSQGSELEAFF. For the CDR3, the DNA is TGTGCCAGCAGCCAAGGATCAGAATTAGAAGCTTTCTTT.

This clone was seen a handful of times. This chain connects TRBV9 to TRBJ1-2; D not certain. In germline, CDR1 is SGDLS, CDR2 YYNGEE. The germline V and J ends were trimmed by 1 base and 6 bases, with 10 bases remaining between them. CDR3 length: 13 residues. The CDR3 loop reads CASSVKDWDGYTF. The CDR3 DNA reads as TGTGCCAGCAGCGTAAAGGACTGGGATGGCTACACCTTC.

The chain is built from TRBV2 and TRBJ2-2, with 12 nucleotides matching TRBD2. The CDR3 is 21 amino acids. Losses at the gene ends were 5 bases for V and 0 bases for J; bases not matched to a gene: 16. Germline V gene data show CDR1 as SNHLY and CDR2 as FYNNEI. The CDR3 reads CASSWTSGILLNTANTGELFF. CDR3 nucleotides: TGTGCCAGCAGTTGGACTAGCGGGATCCTGCTCAACACCGCGAACACCGGGGAGCTGTTTTTT. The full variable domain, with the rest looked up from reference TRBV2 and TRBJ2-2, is EPEVTQTPSHQVTQMGQEVILRCVPISNHLYFYWYRQILGQKVEFLVSFYNNEISEKSEIFDDQFSVERPDGSNFTLKIRSTKLEDSAMYFCASSWTSGILLNTANTGELFFGEGSRLTVL.

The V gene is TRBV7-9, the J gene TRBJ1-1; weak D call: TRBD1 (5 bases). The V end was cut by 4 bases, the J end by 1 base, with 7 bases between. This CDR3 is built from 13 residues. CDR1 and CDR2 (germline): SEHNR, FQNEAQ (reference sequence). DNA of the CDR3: TGTGCCAGCAGCTCCGGGGGGAACACTGAAGCTTTCTTT. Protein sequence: CASSSGGNTEAFF.

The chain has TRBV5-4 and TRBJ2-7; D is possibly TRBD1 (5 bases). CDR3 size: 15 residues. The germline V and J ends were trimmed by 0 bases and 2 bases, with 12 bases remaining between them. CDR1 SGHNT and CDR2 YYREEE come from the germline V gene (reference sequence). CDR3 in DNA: TGTGCCAGCAGCTTGGCGGCAGGGCAAACCTACGAGCAGTACTTC. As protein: CASSLAAGQTYEQYF.

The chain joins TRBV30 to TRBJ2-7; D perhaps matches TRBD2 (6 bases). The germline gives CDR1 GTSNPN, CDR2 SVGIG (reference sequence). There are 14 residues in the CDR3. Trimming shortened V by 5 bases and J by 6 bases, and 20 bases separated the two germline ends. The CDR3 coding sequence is TGTGCCTGGGGTATGCGGCTTCCCGGGGGCGAGCAGTACTTC. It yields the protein CAWGMRLPGGEQYF.

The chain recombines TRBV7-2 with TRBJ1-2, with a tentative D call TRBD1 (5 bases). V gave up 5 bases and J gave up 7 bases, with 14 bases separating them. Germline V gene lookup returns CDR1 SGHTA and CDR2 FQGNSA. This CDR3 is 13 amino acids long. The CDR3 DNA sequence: TGTGCCAGCAGCGCAGGGCCGTCCGGTGGCTACACCTTC. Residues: CASSAGPSGGYTF.

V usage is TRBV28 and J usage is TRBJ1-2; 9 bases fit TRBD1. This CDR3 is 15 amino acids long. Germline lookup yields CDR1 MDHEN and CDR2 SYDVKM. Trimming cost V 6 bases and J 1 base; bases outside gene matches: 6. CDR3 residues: CASSKGTGSNYGYTF. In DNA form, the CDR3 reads TGTGCCAGCAGCAAAGGGACAGGGAGTAACTATGGCTACACCTTC.

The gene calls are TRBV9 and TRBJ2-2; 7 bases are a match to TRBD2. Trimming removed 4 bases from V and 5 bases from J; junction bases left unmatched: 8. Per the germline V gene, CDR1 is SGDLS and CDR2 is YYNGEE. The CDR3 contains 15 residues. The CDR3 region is CASSSRDYGTGELFF. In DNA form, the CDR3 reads TGTGCCAGCAGCTCCCGGGACTATGGGACCGGGGAGCTGTTTTTT.

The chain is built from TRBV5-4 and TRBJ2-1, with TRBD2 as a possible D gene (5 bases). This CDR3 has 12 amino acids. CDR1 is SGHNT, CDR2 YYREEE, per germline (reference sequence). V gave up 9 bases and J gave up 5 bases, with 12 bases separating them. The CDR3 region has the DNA TGTGCCATCGTAGCGCTTAACAATGAGCAGTTCTTC. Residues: CAIVALNNEQFF.

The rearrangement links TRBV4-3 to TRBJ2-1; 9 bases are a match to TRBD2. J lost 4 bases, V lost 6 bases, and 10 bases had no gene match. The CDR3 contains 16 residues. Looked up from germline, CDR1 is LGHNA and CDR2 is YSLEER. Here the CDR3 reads CASRLQLAGEYNEQFF. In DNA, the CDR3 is TGCGCCAGCAGGCTTCAATTAGCGGGGGAATACAATGAGCAGTTCTTC.

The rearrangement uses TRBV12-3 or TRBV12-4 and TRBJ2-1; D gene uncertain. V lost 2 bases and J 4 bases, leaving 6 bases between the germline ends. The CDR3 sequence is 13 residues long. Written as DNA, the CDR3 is TGTGCCAGCAGTTTACTAGGTTACAATGAGCAGTTCTTC. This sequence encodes CASSLLGYNEQFF.